Listed below are T cell receptor beta chains from one sample, sequenced in a study of cytomegalovirus exposure and HLA in healthy donors. The data were produced by immunoSEQ multiplex PCR, yet TCRdb's version contains in-frame clones alone and is incomplete. The table includes 80,000 to 95,000 clones, about three quarters detected once. Sequencing input: PBMCs. The receptors shown here come from a female donor in good health and CMV-seronegative. CDR3s include the opening cysteine and the closing phenylalanine or tryptophan. The D gene is left open where the match is weak. The size field is filled for only some rows; it gives once, few, many or a size class.

j_gene,abundance,v_gene,d_gene,CDR3aa,CDR3nt
TRBJ1-2,.,TRBV5-1,.,CASSLGGTNYGYTF,TGCGCCAGCAGCTTGGGCGGCACTAACTATGGCTACACCTTC
TRBJ1-6,once,TRBV30,.,CAWSVPLGLYNSPLHF,TGTGCCTGGAGTGTACCCCTTGGCCTCTATAATTCACCCCTCCACTTT
TRBJ1-1,.,TRBV6-5,TRBD1,CASRPDRGVITEAFF,TGTGCCAGCAGGCCCGACAGGGGGGTGATTACTGAAGCTTTCTTT
TRBJ2-4,few,TRBV5-1,.,CASREQGKNIQYF,TGCGCCAGCCGGGAACAAGGAAAAAACATTCAGTACTTC
TRBJ2-1,.,TRBV5-6,TRBD2,CASSLEGLASLAPHEQFF,TGTGCCAGCAGCTTGGAGGGACTAGCTTCGTTAGCACCCCATGAGCAGTTCTTC
TRBJ2-1,.,TRBV29-1,TRBD2,CSVGTSGGRNEQFF,TGCAGCGTCGGGACTAGCGGGGGGAGAAATGAGCAGTTCTTC
TRBJ1-4,.,TRBV28,TRBD1,CASSSPRGDEKLFF,TGTGCCAGCAGTAGTCCCAGGGGGGATGAAAAACTGTTTTTT
TRBJ2-5,.,TRBV5-4,TRBD2,CASSLAPGSGQETQYF,TGTGCCAGCAGCTTGGCCCCGGGTAGCGGGCAGGAGACCCAGTACTTC
TRBJ2-1,.,TRBV5-4,TRBD2,CASSSKREGNEQFF,TGTGCCAGCAGCTCTAAGCGGGAGGGGAATGAGCAGTTCTTC
TRBJ1-4,.,TRBV27,TRBD1,CASSSRTGLNEKLFF,TGTGCCAGCAGTTCAAGGACAGGCCTTAATGAAAAACTGTTTTTT
TRBJ1-1,.,TRBV14,.,CASSQAMAGLTEAFF,TGTGCCAGCAGCCAAGCCATGGCAGGGCTCACTGAAGCTTTCTTT
TRBJ2-1,.,TRBV4-2,TRBD1,CASSQVLPGQGVYEQFF,TGTGCCAGCAGCCAAGTCCTACCGGGACAGGGGGTATATGAGCAGTTCTTC
TRBJ1-2,once,TRBV10-3,.,CASWDIDYGYTF,TGTGCCAGCTGGGACATAGACTATGGCTACACCTTC
TRBJ2-2,.,TRBV5-1,.,CASFAGNTGELFF,TGCGCCAGCTTCGCGGGGAACACCGGGGAGCTGTTTTTT
TRBJ1-2,few,TRBV19,TRBD1,CASADRGYGYTF,TGTGCCAGCGCGGACAGGGGCTATGGCTACACCTTC
TRBJ1-2,once,TRBV5-6,.,CASSLAGRGNYGYTF,TGTGCCAGCAGCTTGGCTGGCAGGGGAAACTATGGCTACACCTTC
TRBJ1-5,.,TRBV6-1,.,CASRSLPSREQPQHF,TGTGCCAGCAGATCCCTTCCCTCCCGGGAACAGCCCCAGCATTTT
TRBJ1-4,once,TRBV11-2,.,CASSLAQGWGEKLFF,TGTGCCAGCAGCTTAGCCCAGGGCTGGGGTGAAAAACTGTTTTTT